Listed here is a single T cell receptor (beta chain). Its antigen remains unknown. V lost 6 bases to trimming and J lost 0 bases, with 11 bases between them. From germline, CDR1 is MNHNS and CDR2 SASEGT. The CDR3 contains 15 residues. This record comes from a study of response to subunit inactivated influenza vaccine. Study-level points and caveats: With each seasonal influenza vaccination, the authors suggested, few new T cells are recruited.

TCRdb passed the RT-PCR reads through MiXCR, listing each CDR3 protein once. The sample lists 500,000 to 550,000 distinct CDR3 sequences, approximately 7.8% seen once, with 13% in the top ten. This clonotype originated in a man between 50 and 70 years old who received an inactivated influenza vaccine. The rearrangement uses TRBV6-1 and TRBJ2-2; no reliable D call. The material was PBMCs from blood, obtained roughly 24 months after vaccination. The CDR3 nucleotides are TGTGCCAGCAGGCGGACGGCAACGAACACCGGGGAGCTGTTTTTT. Its translation is CASRRTATNTGELFF.